This TCR beta chain was profiled in a study of CXCR3-negative and CXCR3-positive naive CD8 T cells. This CDR3 is built from 16 residues. Germline CDR1 SGHTA, CDR2 FQGTGA. The libraries of TRB cDNA were prepared using 5' RACE with UMI labels. TCRdb re-called the 5' RACE reads; one entry per CDR3 protein, DNA not given. The sample data list 35,000 to 50,000 distinct CDR3 sequences. The receptor comes from a human donor in good health. Some clones in this sample may be carry-over from other donors' samples. This chain connects TRBV7-3 to TRBJ2-2; the D call of TRBD2 rests on TCRdb alone, since no DNA is present to check it. Sequencing was done on a sample of memory CD8+ T cells from blood. The chain's CDR3 is CASSLGLAGPTGELFF.